A selection of T cell receptor beta chains follows, all from one sample in a study of blood T cell repertoires in COVID-19. The assay was immunoSEQ multiplex PCR, and TCRdb's table has in-frame clones only and misses some. The sample records 140,000 or so clones, around 84% being singletons. Sequenced sample: peripheral blood. These TCRs come from a human donor in a cohort sampled during active COVID-19. The CDR3 runs from the conserved cysteine through the conserved F or W. D genes are given only for firm matches. Clone sizes are given selectively: once, few, many, or a class where the clone is expanded.

v_gene	d_gene	abundance	j_gene	CDR3nt	CDR3aa
TRBV6-1	-	-	TRBJ2-5	TGTGCCAGCAGTGAAGCAGCGGAGACCCAGTACTTC	CASSEAAETQYF
TRBV9	TRBD1	-	TRBJ1-4	TGTGCCAGCAGCCCACGACAGGGCCAAAGTAATGAAAAACTGTTTTTT	CASSPRQGQSNEKLFF
TRBV19	-	-	TRBJ1-3	TGTGCCAGTAGTATCGATGCAGGGCTCTACTCTGGAAACACCATATATTTT	CASSIDAGLYSGNTIYF
TRBV4-2	TRBD1	-	TRBJ2-3	TGTGCCAGCAGCCAAGATCGACGGACAGGGACGGGCACAGATACGCAGTATTTT	CASSQDRRTGTGTDTQYF
TRBV2	TRBD1	-	TRBJ2-1	TGTGCCAGCAGTCGCGGGACAGGCGAGGTCAATGAGCAGTTCTTC	CASSRGTGEVNEQFF
TRBV14	TRBD1	-	TRBJ2-4	TGTGCCAGCAGCCAATCCACCGGGACAGGGGGCCGGATTGTCAAAAACATTCAGTACTTC	CASSQSTGTGGRIVKNIQYF
TRBV5-6	TRBD1	-	TRBJ1-3	TGTGCCAGCAGCTTCCGCAGGGGGAGAACTGGAAACACCATATATTTT	CASSFRRGRTGNTIYF
TRBV28	TRBD2	-	TRBJ2-2	TGTGCCAGCACCCCCGGGGCGGGGGTCACGAACACCGGGGAGCTGTTTTTT	CASTPGAGVTNTGELFF
TRBV6-5	-	-	TRBJ1-2	TGTGCCAGCAGTTACTCTGAGAGGGATGGGGGCTACACCTTC	CASSYSERDGGYTF
TRBV9	-	once	TRBJ2-3	TGTGCCAGCAGCGTAATCCGTTCTAGCACAGATACGCAGTATTTT	CASSVIRSSTDTQYF
TRBV5-1	TRBD2	-	TRBJ2-5	TGCGCCAGCAGCTTGAGCGGGAGAGGGGTCCAAGAGACCCAGTACTTC	CASSLSGRGVQETQYF
TRBV6-5	-	-	TRBJ1-4	TGTGCCAGCAGTAGCCCCAGGGCAGAAGAAAAACTGTTTTTT	CASSSPRAEEKLFF
TRBV6-5	TRBD2	-	TRBJ2-5	TGTGCCAGCAGTTCCGGACTAGCGGGGGATCAAGAGACCCAGTACTTC	CASSSGLAGDQETQYF
TRBV7-2	TRBD2	-	TRBJ2-3	TGTGCCAGCAGCTTAGTTAGCTCTAGCGGCCTCGGAAATACGCAGTATTTT	CASSLVSSSGLGNTQYF
TRBV30	TRBD2	-	TRBJ2-1	TGTGCCTGGAGTGGGCGGGAGACGTTCTTCGGGGAGCAGTTCTTC	CAWSGRETFFGEQFF
TRBV5-1	TRBD1	-	TRBJ1-2	TGCGCCAGCAACCCTGGGACAGGGGCCTCCCAGTACAGTGGCTACACCTTC	CASNPGTGASQYSGYTF
TRBV15	TRBD1	few	TRBJ1-5	TGTGCCACCAGCAGGGACAGGGTTGGGCAGCCCCAGCATTTT	CATSRDRVGQPQHF
TRBV6-6	-	-	TRBJ1-5	TGTGCCAGCAGTTTATCGGGGGGCATTACACAACGGCCCCAGCATTTT	CASSLSGGITQRPQHF
TRBV2	TRBD1	few	TRBJ2-1	TGTGCCAGCCGGGACAGGGCCTACAATGAGCAGTTCTTC	CASRDRAYNEQFF
TRBV29-1	-	-	TRBJ1-2	TGCAGCGTCCCCGGACAGACCTTC	CSVPGQTF
TRBV5-5	TRBD1	-	TRBJ1-2	TGTGCCAGCAGCTTCAGGGACAGAGTCGCATATGGCTACACCTTC	CASSFRDRVAYGYTF
TRBV18	-	-	TRBJ2-2	TGTGCCAGCTCACCAGTAACGGGTGGCGGGGAGCTGTTTTTT	CASSPVTGGGELFF
TRBV19	-	-	TRBJ1-6	TGTGCCAGTATCTCGGCGCCAGGTTATAATTCACCCCTCCACTTT	CASISAPGYNSPLHF
TRBV3-1/TRBV3-2	-	-	TRBJ2-1	TGTGCCAGCAGCCCCCGAGGGATCCCGGTAGGACACAATGAGCAGTTCTTC	CASSPRGIPVGHNEQFF
TRBV4-2	-	-	TRBJ1-1	TGTGCCAGCAGCCGGGGCACAGGGAAGATGGACACTGAAGCTTTCTTT	CASSRGTGKMDTEAFF
TRBV28	TRBD2	-	TRBJ2-7	TGTGCCAGCAGCCCTGGTGGTAGCGGGGGCTACGAGCAGTACTTC	CASSPGGSGGYEQYF
TRBV6-6	TRBD2	-	TRBJ2-1	TGTGCCAGCAGTTACTCTAGCGGGGGCTACAATGAGCAGTTCTTC	CASSYSSGGYNEQFF
TRBV14	TRBD1	-	TRBJ1-1	TGTGCCAGCAGCCTTTACCCGGGACAGGGGAGGACTGAAGCTTTCTTT	CASSLYPGQGRTEAFF
TRBV5-1	TRBD1	-	TRBJ1-1	TGCGCCAGCAGCCAGGAATGGACAGGGGATCCTGAAGCTTTCTTT	CASSQEWTGDPEAFF
TRBV7-6	TRBD1	-	TRBJ2-5	TGTGCCAGCAGCTTAACCCTAGGGGGCTTCCAAGAGACCCAGTACTTC	CASSLTLGGFQETQYF
TRBV29-1	-	-	TRBJ2-5	TGCAGCGTGAAAGCGGGCCAAGAGACCCAGTACTTC	CSVKAGQETQYF
TRBV9	-	-	TRBJ1-6	TGTGCCAGCAGCGTATCCCCATTAGGGCGGGGGCCCCTCCACTTT	CASSVSPLGRGPLHF